Presented here are 13 T cell receptor beta chains from one specimen sequenced in a study of control samples from healthy donors and cancer patients. Here immunoSEQ multiplex PCR was the method, and the copy in TCRdb shows in-frame clones only, minus some. This table has about 120,000 clones, approximately 90% appearing once. Material: blood. The receptors shown here come from a woman between 18 and 29 years old in good health.

A single count supports this clone. The chain recombines TRBV7-9 with TRBJ1-5, with D possibly matching TRBD1 (6 bases). The CDR3 loop spans 16 amino acids. Germline CDR1 is SEHNR and CDR2 is FQNEAQ (reference sequence). V was trimmed by 5 bases and J by 0 bases, leaving 14 bases between them. The CDR3 loop reads CASSRYTGFSNQPQHF. The CDR3 DNA follows: TGTGCCAGCAGCCGTTATACAGGGTTTAGCAATCAGCCCCAGCATTTT.

The chain carries TRBV20-1 and TRBJ1-1, with a weak D call TRBD1 (5 bases). This CDR3 spans 11 amino acids. Germline-derived CDR1 and CDR2 are DFQATT and SNEGSKA (reference sequence). In DNA form, the CDR3 reads TGCAGAAGTGGGACGGGCGTCGGAGCTTTCTTT. Translation gives CRSGTGVGAFF.

This chain joins TRBV7-2 and TRBJ2-7, with D possibly being TRBD1 or TRBD2 (6 bases each). V was cut by 0 bases and J by 4 bases, with 10 bases left in between. The CDR3 runs to 14 residues. Germline V gene sequence: CDR1 SGHTA, CDR2 FQGNSA. DNA of the CDR3: TGTGCCAGCAGCTTAGCCAGGGGAGGTTACGAGCAGTACTTC. It codes for CASSLARGGYEQYF. Full variable domain (remainder filled in from reference TRBV7-2 and TRBJ2-7): GAGVSQSPSNKVTEKGKDVELRCDPISGHTALYWYRQSLGQGLEFLIYFQGNSAPDKSGLPSDRFSAERTGGSVSTLTIQRTQQEDSAVYLCASSLARGGYEQYFGPGTRLTVT.

This clone has more than one count but fewer than ten. The chain is built from TRBV5-5 and TRBJ1-3; D uncertain. This CDR3 region has 15 residues. Trimming shortened V by 0 bases and J by 1 base, and 8 bases separated the two germline ends. Germline values: CDR1 SGHKS, CDR2 YYEKEE (reference sequence). CDR3 coding DNA: TGTGCCAGCAGCTTGGTTGCTTTTTCTGGAAACACCATATATTTT. This translates into CASSLVAFSGNTIYF.

The gene calls are TRBV6-2 or TRBV6-3 and TRBJ2-7; TRBD1 matches 8 bases. Germline values: CDR1 MNHEY, CDR2 SVGEGT. V trimming: 6 bases; J trimming: 4 bases; junction bases outside the gene matches: 8. CDR3 length equals 14 residues. CDR3 sequence: CASSEDRAIYEQYF. Written as DNA, the CDR3 is TGTGCCAGCAGCGAGGACAGGGCCATATACGAGCAGTACTTC.

This clone was counted once. This rearrangement joins TRBV3-1 (or the pseudogene TRBV3-2) to TRBJ1-1; D is unclear. Between the trimmed V and J ends, which lost 6 bases and 2 bases, there was a span of 4 bases. This CDR3 comprises 11 residues. Germline assignment: CDR1 LGHDT and CDR2 YNNKEL (reference sequence). CDR3 region: CASSRNTEAFF. The CDR3 DNA sequence: TGTGCCAGCAGTCGTAACACTGAAGCTTTCTTT.

This sequence joins TRBV7-9 and TRBJ2-5; TRBD2 is a possible D gene (5 bases). The germline gives CDR1 SEHNR, CDR2 FQNEAQ (reference sequence). V dropped 3 bases and J dropped 1 base, with 18 bases sitting between them. This CDR3 has 17 amino acids. CDR3 residues: CASSFLSTRWVQETQYF. The CDR3 DNA sequence: TGTGCCAGCAGCTTCCTCTCTACTAGGTGGGTCCAAGAGACCCAGTACTTC.

The V call is TRBV5-6, the J call TRBJ2-1, with D tentatively TRBD2 (7 bases). CDR3 length equals 14 residues. CDR1 is SGHDT and CDR2 is YYEEEE in the germline V gene. Trimming took off 2 bases at V and 4 bases at J, with 10 bases between the two ends. This chain's CDR3 is CASSLGGAYNEQFF. For the CDR3, the DNA is TGTGCCAGCAGCTTAGGGGGGGCTTACAATGAGCAGTTCTTC. The full variable domain, completed using reference TRBV5-6 and TRBJ2-1, is DAGVTQSPTHLIKTRGQQVTLRCSPKSGHDTVSWYQQALGQGPQFIFQYYEEEERQRGNFPDRFSGHQFPNYSSELNVNALLLGDSALYLCASSLGGAYNEQFFGPGTRLTVL.

V usage is TRBV7-2 and J usage is TRBJ1-2, with D unresolved. Trimming took 1 base from V and 7 from J, leaving 16 bases between them. CDR1 and CDR2 (germline): SGHTA, FQGNSA. This CDR3 spans 15 amino acids. The CDR3 bases are TGTGCCAGCAGCTTAGAGAAGATACCCCTGGTTGGCTACACCTTC. Its translation is CASSLEKIPLVGYTF.

The chain employs TRBV5-1 and TRBJ1-6; D may be TRBD1 (6 bases). The ends were cut back, 4 bases at V and 7 bases at J, with 18 bases in the middle. This CDR3 is 16 amino acids long. The germline CDR1 and CDR2 sequences are SGHRS and YFSETQ. The CDR3 sequence is CASSSSAGVDNSPLHF. CDR3 nucleotides: TGCGCCAGCAGCAGCAGTGCAGGGGTAGACAATTCACCCCTCCACTTT.

The J gene is TRBJ2-2, the V gene TRBV24-1; TRBD2 is a possible D gene (6 bases). Trimming stripped 2 bases from V and 1 base from J, with 10 bases between. This CDR3 comprises 16 residues. CDR1 KGHDR and CDR2 SFDVKD come from the germline V gene. The CDR3 DNA reads TGTGCCACCAGTGATTCATGGAGGGTGAACACCGGGGAGCTGTTTTTT. It translates to CATSDSWRVNTGELFF.

This chain connects TRBV6-5 to TRBJ2-1; 10 nucleotides agree with TRBD1. This CDR3 is built from 14 residues. In germline, CDR1 is MNHEY, CDR2 SVGAGI. In nucleotides, the CDR3 is TGTGCAGTGGCTAGGGGGGACAGGGGATGGGAGCAGTTCTTC. This gives the protein CAVARGDRGWEQFF.

The V call is TRBV3-1 (or the pseudogene TRBV3-2), the J call TRBJ1-2; D is unresolved. Germline loops: CDR1 LGHDT, CDR2 YNNKEL (reference sequence). The V and J ends lost 2 bases and 4 bases respectively, with 8 bases between them. This CDR3 is 13 amino acids long. The CDR3 DNA follows: TGTGCCAGCAGCCAATTAGTTGGCTATGGCTACACCTTC. It translates to CASSQLVGYGYTF.